These 5 T cell receptor beta chains originate from one sample sequenced in a study of shared clonotypes between healthy human individuals. Naive CD8 isolation took CD45RO-negative cells positively selected for CCR7 and excluded terminally differentiated effector memory CD45RA+ cells. TCRdb's copy holds only in-frame clones and misses some; the assay was immunoSEQ multiplex PCR. This sample yields about 1.9 million clones, of which around 93% are seen a single time; more than 1.5% belongs to the top ten. The sample comprised naive CD8+ T cells from PBMCs. These receptor sequences come from a man aged 18 to 29 in good health. Some clones in this sample may be carry-over from other donors' samples.

Concerning this clone itself: The same CDR3 arises from other DNA sequences in this sample as well. The V and J genes are TRBV19 and TRBJ1-5; the D is unclear. The CDR3 contains 15 residues. V was trimmed by 3 bases and J by 0 bases, leaving 9 bases between them. CDR1 and CDR2 (germline): LNHDA, SQIVND (reference sequence). The CDR3 sequence: CASSIGQHSNQPQHF. CDR3 nucleotide sequence: TGTGCCAGTAGTATCGGGCAGCATAGCAATCAGCCCCAGCATTTT.

The genes are TRBV7-8 and TRBJ2-5, with TRBD2 matching 12 bases. CDR3 size: 16 residues. Trimming removed 2 bases from V and 3 bases from J; junction bases left unmatched: 4. CDR1 is SGHVS and CDR2 is FQNEAQ in the germline V gene. CDR3 coding DNA: TGTGCCAGCAGCTTATGGGCTAGCGGGAGGGAAGAGACCCAGTACTTC. It is translated as CASSLWASGREETQYF.

The rearrangement joins TRBV7-3 to TRBJ2-1; TRBD2 matches at 7 bases. The CDR3 consists of 15 residues. The V and J ends lost 0 bases and 8 bases, in that order; junction bases with no gene match: 7. The V gene's germline CDR1 is SGHTA and CDR2 FQGTGA. CDR3 residues: CASSLTAGEGDEQFF. CDR3 nucleotides: TGTGCCAGCAGCTTAACGGCGGGAGAAGGTGATGAGCAGTTCTTC. The full variable domain, rest sourced from reference TRBV7-3 and TRBJ2-1, is GAGVSQTPSNKVTEKGKYVELRCDPISGHTALYWYRQSLGQGPEFLIYFQGTGAADDSGLPNDRFFAVRPEGSVSTLKIQRTERGDSAVYLCASSLTAGEGDEQFFGPGTRLTVL.

J is TRBJ1-3 and V is TRBV25-1, with D tentatively TRBD1 (5 bases). Germline CDR1 and CDR2: MGHDK and SYGVNS. This CDR3 has 14 residues. V was trimmed by 3 bases and J by 3 bases, leaving 9 bases between them. The CDR3 DNA sequence: TGTGCCAGCAGTGAGAGGGGCAGTGGAAACACCATATATTTT. This gives the protein CASSERGSGNTIYF.

V usage is TRBV27 and J usage is TRBJ2-2, with D possibly being TRBD1 (6 bases). Germline V gene data show CDR1 as MNHEY and CDR2 as SMNVEV (reference sequence). Between the trimmed V and J ends, which lost 8 bases and 4 bases, there was a span of 14 bases. The CDR3 contains 14 residues. CDR3 sequence (DNA): TGTGCCAGCGCCAGGGGCCCGAGCACCGGGGAGCTGTTTTTT. As protein: CASARGPSTGELFF.